The sequence of this T cell receptor (beta chain) was determined in a study of T cell repertoires in cytomegalovirus infection. Study-wide background: Through public TCR beta signatures, both CMV infection and matching HLA type were indicated.

The sample holds a few counts of this clonotype. The antigen remains undetermined. TCRdb called the reads again in MiXCR, with one record for every CDR3 protein. This sample has over 250,000 distinct CDR3 sequences, with less than 25% found just once. Whole-study findings and limits: There were HLA-C-restricted CMV-specific TCR beta clonotypes dominating the ex vivo response.

Trimming at V came to 4 bases and at J to 2 bases, leaving 16 bases not matched to a gene. CDR1 is SGHTA, CDR2 FQGNSA, per germline. The CDR3 has 19 residues. This chain connects TRBV7-2 to TRBJ2-3; TRBD2 aligns across 9 bases. The sequence came from a human donor in good health (CMV status not recorded). Some clones in this sample may be carry-over from other donors' samples. The starting material was cultured PBMCs, obtained from culture after CMV antigen stimulation. The CDR3 here is CASSSTVYSSGDPTDTQYF. CDR3 DNA: TGTGCCAGCAGCTCTACCGTTTATTCTAGCGGGGACCCCACAGATACGCAGTATTTT.